The rows below give T cell receptor beta chains drawn from one sample of a study of long-term antiretroviral therapy in people with HIV. The method was immunoSEQ multiplex PCR; TCRdb's version includes in-frame clones alone and lacks a portion of them. Among about 19,000 clones listed, just over 75% were seen once. Sequenced material: unsorted PBMCs, taken 0.5 years before starting antiretroviral therapy. These receptors were collected from a woman aged 50 to 65 with HIV. Each CDR3 is given with its conserved first and last residue. The D gene is left open where the match is weak. For some rows the clone size is stated as once, few or many, or as a class when expanded; others skip it.

J gene,V gene,D gene,clone size,CDR3 DNA,CDR3 protein
TRBJ1-3,TRBV11-2,.,few,TGTGCCAGCAGCTTACCAAGGGGAAACACCATATATTTT,CASSLPRGNTIYF
TRBJ1-4,TRBV29-1,.,.,TGCAGCGTTGGACAACTTAATGAAAAACTGTTTTTT,CSVGQLNEKLFF
TRBJ1-1,TRBV7-3,.,.,TGTGCCAGCAGCGCACAGGGATACACTGAAGCTTTCTTT,CASSAQGYTEAFF
TRBJ1-2,TRBV5-1,.,few,TGCGCCAGCAGTTTAGGTGGAGTGCGGGGTGGCTACACCTTC,CASSLGGVRGGYTF
TRBJ1-3,TRBV9,.,.,TGTGCCAGCTGGGACGAGGCTGGAAACACCATATATTTT,CASWDEAGNTIYF
TRBJ2-1,TRBV11-2,.,.,TGTGCCAGCAGCTTAGATTCAGGCTCCTACAATGAGCAGTTCTTC,CASSLDSGSYNEQFF
TRBJ2-5,TRBV27,.,.,TGTGCCAGCAGGTCACGTAAATCGACCCAGTACTTC,CASRSRKSTQYF
TRBJ2-7,TRBV14,.,.,TGTGCCAGCAGCCAAAAGGCGAGGGACCCCCCCTACGAGCAGTACTTC,CASSQKARDPPYEQYF
TRBJ2-5,TRBV30,TRBD1,.,TGTGCCTGGAGCAGGGGGCAAGTAGAGGAGACCCAGTACTTC,CAWSRGQVEETQYF
TRBJ2-2,TRBV2,.,few,TGTGCCAGCATTGAACAGATGAACACCGGGGAGCTGTTTTTT,CASIEQMNTGELFF
TRBJ2-3,TRBV29-1,.,.,TGCAGCGTTTCGCGCCCGGACCGATTGACAGATACGCAGTATTTT,CSVSRPDRLTDTQYF
TRBJ1-5,TRBV10-1,TRBD1,.,TGCGCCAGCCATGGGGAGACAAGCAAGACAGGGAGCGGGAATCAGCCCCAGCATTTT,CASHGETSKTGSGNQPQHF
TRBJ2-2,TRBV9,.,.,TGTGCCAGCAGCATCACTCCGACCGGGGAGCTGTTTTTT,CASSITPTGELFF
TRBJ1-2,TRBV4-1,.,few,TGCGCCAGCAGCCGACTCCCACGGGGGGCTAACTATGGCTACACCTTC,CASSRLPRGANYGYTF
TRBJ2-1,TRBV30,.,.,TGTGCCTGGAGTGGATACCTAGCGTTAGAGCAGTTCTTC,CAWSGYLALEQFF
TRBJ2-5,TRBV5-1,.,.,TGCGCCAGCAGCCCGACTTTGTACCAAGAGACCCAGTACTTC,CASSPTLYQETQYF
TRBJ2-7,TRBV7-8,.,few,TGTGCCAGCAGTCTCGGGGCAGCACCCCACTACGAGCAGTACTTC,CASSLGAAPHYEQYF
TRBJ1-1,TRBV5-4,.,few,TGTGCCAGCAGCTTCGGGGGCCGGAACACTGAAGCTTTCTTT,CASSFGGRNTEAFF
TRBJ2-5,TRBV7-9,TRBD2,.,TGTGCCAGCAGCTTAGTCCTGGGACTAGCGGGGATCACGGGAGAGACCCAGTACTTC,CASSLVLGLAGITGETQYF
TRBJ1-4,TRBV5-4,.,.,TGTGCCAGCAGCGGGGTGCCGGAGGATGAAAAACTGTTTTTT,CASSGVPEDEKLFF
TRBJ2-1,TRBV25-1,TRBD2,once,TGTGCCAGCAGTGATTGGGGGAGCGGGGGCCGCTCCTACAATGAGCAGTTCTTC,CASSDWGSGGRSYNEQFF
TRBJ1-2,TRBV29-1,.,.,TGCAGCTCCCGGGATAACTATGGCTACACCTTC,CSSRDNYGYTF
TRBJ2-5,TRBV27,TRBD2,.,TGTGCCTCCAGACTAGCGGGCGGACCGGAGACCCAGTACTTC,CASRLAGGPETQYF